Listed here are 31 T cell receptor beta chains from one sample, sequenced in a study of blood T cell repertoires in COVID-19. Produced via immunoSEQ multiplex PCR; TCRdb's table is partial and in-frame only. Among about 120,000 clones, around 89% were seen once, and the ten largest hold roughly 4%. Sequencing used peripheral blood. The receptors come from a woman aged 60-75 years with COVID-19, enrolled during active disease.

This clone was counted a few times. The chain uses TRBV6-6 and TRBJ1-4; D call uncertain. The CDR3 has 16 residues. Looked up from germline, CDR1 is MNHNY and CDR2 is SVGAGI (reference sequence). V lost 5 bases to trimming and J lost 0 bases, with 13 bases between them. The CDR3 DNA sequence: TGTGCCAGCAGTAGTCACTCCCCCTCAACTAATGAAAAACTGTTTTTT. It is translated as CASSSHSPSTNEKLFF.

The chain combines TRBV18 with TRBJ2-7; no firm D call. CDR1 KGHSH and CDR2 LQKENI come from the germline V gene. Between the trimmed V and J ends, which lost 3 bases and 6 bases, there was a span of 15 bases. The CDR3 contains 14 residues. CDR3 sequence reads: CASSPPIDSREQYF. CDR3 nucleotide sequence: TGTGCCAGCTCACCCCCAATTGATTCGCGCGAGCAGTACTTC.

Here the CDR3 DNA reads TGCGCCAGCAGCTTGGCACGGGGTCGAGGGTCCTACGAGCAGTACTTC. Its translation: CASSLARGRGSYEQYF. The genes are TRBV5-1 and TRBJ2-7; a weak D match, TRBD2 (5 bases). V shed 0 bases and J shed 1 base, with 14 bases lying between them. Germline lookup yields CDR1 SGHRS and CDR2 YFSETQ. CDR3 length equals 16 residues.

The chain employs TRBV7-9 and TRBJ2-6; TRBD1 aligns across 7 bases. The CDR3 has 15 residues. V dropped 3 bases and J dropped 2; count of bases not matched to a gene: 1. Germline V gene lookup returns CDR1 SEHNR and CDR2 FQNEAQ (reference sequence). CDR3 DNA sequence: TGTGCCAGCAGCTTCGGGACAGCTGGGGCCAACGTCCTGACTTTC. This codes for CASSFGTAGANVLTF.

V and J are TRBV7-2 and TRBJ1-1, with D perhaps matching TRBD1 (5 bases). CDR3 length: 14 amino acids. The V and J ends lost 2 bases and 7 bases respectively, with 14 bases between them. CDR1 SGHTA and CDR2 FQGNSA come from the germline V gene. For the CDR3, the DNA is TGTGCCAGCAGCTTATCAAGTCAGGGTATTGAAGCTTTCTTT. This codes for CASSLSSQGIEAFF.

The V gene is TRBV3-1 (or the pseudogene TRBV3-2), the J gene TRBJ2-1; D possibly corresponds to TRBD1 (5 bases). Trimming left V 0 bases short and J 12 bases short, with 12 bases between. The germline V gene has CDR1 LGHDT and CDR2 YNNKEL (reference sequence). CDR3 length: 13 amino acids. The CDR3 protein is CASSQDQGTGQFF. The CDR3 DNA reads TGTGCCAGCAGCCAAGATCAGGGCACCGGGCAGTTCTTC.

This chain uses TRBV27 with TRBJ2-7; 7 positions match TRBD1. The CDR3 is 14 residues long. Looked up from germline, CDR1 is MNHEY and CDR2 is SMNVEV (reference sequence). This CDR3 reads CATGSSATGNEQYF. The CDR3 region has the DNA TGTGCAACTGGGTCCTCAGCGACAGGGAACGAGCAGTACTTC.

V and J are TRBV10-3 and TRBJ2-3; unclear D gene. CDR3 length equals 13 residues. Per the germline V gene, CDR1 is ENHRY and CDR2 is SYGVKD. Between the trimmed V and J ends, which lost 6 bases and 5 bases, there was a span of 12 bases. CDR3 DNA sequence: TGTGCCATCAGAGGCCTAGTGGTAGATACGCAGTATTTT. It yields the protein CAIRGLVVDTQYF.

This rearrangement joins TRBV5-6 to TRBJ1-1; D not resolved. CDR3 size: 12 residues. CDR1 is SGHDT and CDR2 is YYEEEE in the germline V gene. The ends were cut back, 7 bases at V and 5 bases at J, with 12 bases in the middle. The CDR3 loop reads CASLLGGTEAFF. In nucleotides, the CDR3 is TGTGCCAGCCTTCTCGGCGGGACTGAAGCTTTCTTT.

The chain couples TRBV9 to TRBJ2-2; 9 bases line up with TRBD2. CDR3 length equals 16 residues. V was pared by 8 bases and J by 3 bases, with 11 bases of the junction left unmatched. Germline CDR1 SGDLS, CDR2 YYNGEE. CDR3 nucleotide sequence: TGTGCCAGGAAGAACCCTAGCGGGGTAGACACCGGGGAGCTGTTTTTT. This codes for CARKNPSGVDTGELFF.

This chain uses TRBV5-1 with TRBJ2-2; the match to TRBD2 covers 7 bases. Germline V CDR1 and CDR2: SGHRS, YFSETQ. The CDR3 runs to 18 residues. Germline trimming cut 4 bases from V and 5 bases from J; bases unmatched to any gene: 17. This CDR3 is CASSQIPDRLAGTGELFF. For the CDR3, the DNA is TGCGCCAGCAGCCAAATACCGGATCGATTAGCGGGTACCGGGGAGCTGTTTTTT.

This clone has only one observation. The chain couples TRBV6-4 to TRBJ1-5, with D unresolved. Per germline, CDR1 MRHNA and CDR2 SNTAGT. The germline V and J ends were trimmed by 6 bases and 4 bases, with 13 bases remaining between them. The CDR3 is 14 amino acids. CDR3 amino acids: CASSPDYSNQPQHF. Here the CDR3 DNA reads TGTGCCAGCAGCCCGGACTACTCAAATCAGCCCCAGCATTTT.

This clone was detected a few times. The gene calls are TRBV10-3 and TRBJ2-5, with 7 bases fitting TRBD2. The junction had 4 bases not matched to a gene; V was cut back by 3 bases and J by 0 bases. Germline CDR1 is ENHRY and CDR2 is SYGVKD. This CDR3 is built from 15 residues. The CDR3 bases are TGTGCCATCAGTGAAGGGGAGGGGTACCAAGAGACCCAGTACTTC. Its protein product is CAISEGEGYQETQYF.

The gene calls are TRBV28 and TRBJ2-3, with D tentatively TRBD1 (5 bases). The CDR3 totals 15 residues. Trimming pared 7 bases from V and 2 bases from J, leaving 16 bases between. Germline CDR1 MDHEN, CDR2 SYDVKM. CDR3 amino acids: CASTDSTLITDTQYF. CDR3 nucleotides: TGTGCCAGCACCGACAGTACGCTTATCACAGATACGCAGTATTTT.

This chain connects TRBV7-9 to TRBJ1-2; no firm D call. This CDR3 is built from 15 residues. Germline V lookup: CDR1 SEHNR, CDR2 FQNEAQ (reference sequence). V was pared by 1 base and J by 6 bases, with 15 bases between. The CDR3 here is CASSLGGEDSNGYTF. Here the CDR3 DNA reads TGTGCCAGCAGCTTAGGAGGTGAGGACTCCAATGGCTACACCTTC.

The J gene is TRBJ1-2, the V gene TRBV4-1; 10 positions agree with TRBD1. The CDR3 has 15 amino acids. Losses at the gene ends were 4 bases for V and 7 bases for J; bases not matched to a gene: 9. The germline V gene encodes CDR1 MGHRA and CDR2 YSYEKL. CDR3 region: CASSREGTGVLGYTF. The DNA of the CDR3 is TGCGCCAGCAGCCGAGAAGGGACAGGGGTTCTTGGCTACACCTTC.

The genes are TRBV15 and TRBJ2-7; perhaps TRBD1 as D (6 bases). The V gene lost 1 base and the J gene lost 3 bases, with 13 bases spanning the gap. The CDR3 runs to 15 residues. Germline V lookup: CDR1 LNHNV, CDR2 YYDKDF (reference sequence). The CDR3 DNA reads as TGTGCCACCAGCAGAGGGGGGCGGTTAAACTACGAGCAGTACTTC. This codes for CATSRGGRLNYEQYF.

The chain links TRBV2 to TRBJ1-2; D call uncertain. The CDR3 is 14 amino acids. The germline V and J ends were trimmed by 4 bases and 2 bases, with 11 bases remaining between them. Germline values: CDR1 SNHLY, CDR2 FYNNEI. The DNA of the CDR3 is TGTGCCAGCAGTGCCCAGGCAGTCAACTATGGCTACACCTTC. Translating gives CASSAQAVNYGYTF.

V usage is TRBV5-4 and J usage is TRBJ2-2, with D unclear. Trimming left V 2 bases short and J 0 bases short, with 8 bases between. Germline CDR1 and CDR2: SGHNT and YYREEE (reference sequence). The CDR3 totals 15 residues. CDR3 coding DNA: TGTGCCAGCAGCTTCCGCGCGCCGAACACCGGGGAGCTGTTTTTT. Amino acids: CASSFRAPNTGELFF.

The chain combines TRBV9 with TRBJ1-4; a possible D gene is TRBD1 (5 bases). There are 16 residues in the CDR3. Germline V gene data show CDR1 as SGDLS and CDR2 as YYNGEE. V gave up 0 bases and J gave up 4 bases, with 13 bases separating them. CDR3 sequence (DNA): TGTGCCAGCAGCGTAGGGTTAGGGCAGGGTAATGAAAAACTGTTTTTT. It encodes CASSVGLGQGNEKLFF.

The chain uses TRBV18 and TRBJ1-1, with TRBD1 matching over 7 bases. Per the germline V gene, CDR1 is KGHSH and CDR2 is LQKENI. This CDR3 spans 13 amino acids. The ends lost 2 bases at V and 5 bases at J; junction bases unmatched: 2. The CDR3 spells CASSPDRVTEAFF. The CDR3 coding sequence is TGTGCCAGCTCACCAGACAGGGTAACTGAAGCTTTCTTT. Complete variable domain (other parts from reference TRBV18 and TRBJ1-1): NAGVMQNPRHLVRRRGQEARLRCSPMKGHSHVYWYRQLPEEGLKFMVYLQKENIIDESGMPKERFSAEFPKEGPSILRIQQVVRGDSAAYFCASSPDRVTEAFFGQGTRLTVV.

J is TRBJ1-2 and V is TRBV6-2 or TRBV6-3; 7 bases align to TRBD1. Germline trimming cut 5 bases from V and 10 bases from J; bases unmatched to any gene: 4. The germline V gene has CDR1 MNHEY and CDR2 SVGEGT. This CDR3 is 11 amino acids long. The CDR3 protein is CASSETGPYTF. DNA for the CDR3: TGTGCCAGCAGTGAGACAGGGCCCTACACCTTC.

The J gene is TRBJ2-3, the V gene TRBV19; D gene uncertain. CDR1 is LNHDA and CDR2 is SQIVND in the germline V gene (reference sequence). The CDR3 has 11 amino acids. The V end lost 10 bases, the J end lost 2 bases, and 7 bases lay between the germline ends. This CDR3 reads CATSTTDTQYF. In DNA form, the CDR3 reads TGTGCCACCTCTACCACAGATACGCAGTATTTT.

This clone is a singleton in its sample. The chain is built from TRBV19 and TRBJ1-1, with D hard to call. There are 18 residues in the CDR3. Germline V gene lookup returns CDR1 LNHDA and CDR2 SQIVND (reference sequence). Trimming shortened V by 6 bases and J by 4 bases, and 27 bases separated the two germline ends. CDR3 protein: CASSSASAIIRGITEAFF. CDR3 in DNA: TGTGCCAGTAGCTCGGCGTCGGCCATAATTCGAGGTATCACTGAAGCTTTCTTT. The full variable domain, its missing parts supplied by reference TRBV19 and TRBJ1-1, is DGGITQSPKYLFRKEGQNVTLSCEQNLNHDAMYWYRQDPGQGLRLIYYSQIVNDFQKGDIAEGYSVSREKKESFPLTVTSAQKNPTAFYLCASSSASAIIRGITEAFFGQGTRLTVV.

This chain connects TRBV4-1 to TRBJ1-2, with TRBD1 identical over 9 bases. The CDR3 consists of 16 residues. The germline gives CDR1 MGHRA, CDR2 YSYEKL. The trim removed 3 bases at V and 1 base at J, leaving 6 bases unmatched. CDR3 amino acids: CASSHWDRAINYGYTF. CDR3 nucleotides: TGCGCCAGCAGCCATTGGGACAGGGCCATTAACTATGGCTACACCTTC.

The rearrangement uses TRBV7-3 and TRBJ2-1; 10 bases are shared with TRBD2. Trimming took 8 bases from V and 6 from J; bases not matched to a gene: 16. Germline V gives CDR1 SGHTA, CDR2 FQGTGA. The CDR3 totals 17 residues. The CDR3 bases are TGTGCCAGCTCCCCCGGTAGCGAGCGGGGGGGCTTCAATGAGCAGTTCTTC. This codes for CASSPGSERGGFNEQFF. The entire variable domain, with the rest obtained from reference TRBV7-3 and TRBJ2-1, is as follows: GAGVSQTPSNKVTEKGKYVELRCDPISGHTALYWYRQSLGQGPEFLIYFQGTGAADDSGLPNDRFFAVRPEGSVSTLKIQRTERGDSAVYLCASSPGSERGGFNEQFFGPGTRLTVL.

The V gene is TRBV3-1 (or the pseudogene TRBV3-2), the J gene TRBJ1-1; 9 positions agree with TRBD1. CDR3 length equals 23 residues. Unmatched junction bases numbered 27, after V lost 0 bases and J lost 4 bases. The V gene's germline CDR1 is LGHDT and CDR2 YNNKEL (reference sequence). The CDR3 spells CASSQDYYTNLRQGGGKGTEAFF. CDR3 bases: TGTGCCAGCAGCCAAGATTACTACACCAACCTCAGACAGGGGGGCGGTAAGGGCACTGAAGCTTTCTTT.

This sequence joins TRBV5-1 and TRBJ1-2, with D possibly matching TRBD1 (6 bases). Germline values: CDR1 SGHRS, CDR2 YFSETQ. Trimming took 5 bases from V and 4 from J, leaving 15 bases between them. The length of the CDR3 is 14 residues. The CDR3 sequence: CASRTTGSIYGYTF. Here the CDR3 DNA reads TGCGCCAGCAGGACTACAGGGTCAATCTATGGCTACACCTTC.

The CDR3 region has the DNA TGTGCCAGCAGTTCGAGATTAGGGGGAGCCGGCTACACCTTC. Its protein is CASSSRLGGAGYTF. The V and J genes are TRBV27 and TRBJ1-2, with a tentative D call TRBD1 (6 bases). The V gene's germline CDR1 is MNHEY and CDR2 SMNVEV (reference sequence). The germline V and J ends were trimmed by 4 bases and 8 bases, with 17 bases remaining between them. The CDR3 extends over 14 amino acids.

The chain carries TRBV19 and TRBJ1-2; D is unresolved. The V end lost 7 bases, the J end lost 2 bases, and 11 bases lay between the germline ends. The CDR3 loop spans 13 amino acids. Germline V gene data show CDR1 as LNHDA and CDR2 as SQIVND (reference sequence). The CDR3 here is CASKRVANYGYTF. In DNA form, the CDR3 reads TGTGCCAGTAAACGAGTAGCCAACTATGGCTACACCTTC.

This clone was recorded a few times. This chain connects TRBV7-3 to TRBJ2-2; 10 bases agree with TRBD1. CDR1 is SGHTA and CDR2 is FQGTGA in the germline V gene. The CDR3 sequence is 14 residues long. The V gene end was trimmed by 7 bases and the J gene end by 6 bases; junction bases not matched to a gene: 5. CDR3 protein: CASTPTGGAGELFF. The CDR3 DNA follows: TGTGCCAGCACCCCGACAGGGGGCGCCGGGGAGCTGTTTTTT.